Below, 8 T cell receptor beta chains from the same sample are listed, as sequenced in a study of T cell responses to AZD1222 COVID-19 vaccine. The table came from immunoSEQ multiplex PCR; TCRdb's copy has only in-frame clones and leaves some out. In the table there are 120,000 or so clones, about 86% of which are singletons. Sequencing was performed on peripheral blood, taken 28 days after the second AZD1222 dose. These receptors were collected from an adult who received the AZD1222 COVID-19 vaccine.

The rearrangement uses TRBV5-1 and TRBJ2-1; 9 bases map to TRBD1. With V trimmed by 4 bases and J by 2 bases, 4 bases remained unmatched. The CDR3 runs 15 residues. From germline, CDR1 is SGHRS and CDR2 YFSETQ. The CDR3 reads CASSAGQGTYNEQFF. CDR3 in DNA: TGCGCCAGCAGCGCAGGACAGGGGACCTACAATGAGCAGTTCTTC.

In DNA, the CDR3 is TGTGCCAGCAGCCAGCGGATTAGGATAGTTCGCAATGAGCAGTTCTTC. Amino acids: CASSQRIRIVRNEQFF. The chain employs TRBV4-2 and TRBJ2-1; D call uncertain. V lost 3 bases and J 6 bases, leaving 18 bases between the germline ends. CDR1 and CDR2 (germline): LGHNA, YNFKEQ. This CDR3 is 16 amino acids long.

The chain couples TRBV28 to TRBJ2-6; D is possibly TRBD2 (5 bases). The CDR3 contains 15 residues. The germline V gene has CDR1 MDHEN and CDR2 SYDVKM. Trimming cost V 8 bases and J 2 bases, with 13 bases left between them. The CDR3 DNA follows: TGTGCCAGCGTGGAAGCCGGGGCTGGGGCCAACGTCCTGACTTTC. The encoded protein is CASVEAGAGANVLTF.

This clone was picked up one time. The chain links TRBV24-1 to TRBJ2-5; TRBD2 matches at 11 bases. This CDR3 spans 14 amino acids. The V segment lost 5 bases and the J segment 4 bases; nucleotides outside the gene matches: 2. Germline lookup yields CDR1 KGHDR and CDR2 SFDVKD. The CDR3, as DNA: TGTGCCACCAGTGCCCTAGCGGGGGGAGAGACCCAGTACTTC. Residues: CATSALAGGETQYF.

The V call is TRBV28, the J call TRBJ2-1; D may be TRBD1 (5 bases). V gave up 6 bases and J gave up 6 bases, with 9 bases separating them. In germline, CDR1 is MDHEN, CDR2 SYDVKM. CDR3 length equals 12 residues. CDR3 nucleotides: TGTGCCAGCAGCGCCCAGGGCAATGAGCAGTTCTTC. Protein product: CASSAQGNEQFF.

The J gene is TRBJ1-6, the V gene TRBV19; the D gene is possibly TRBD1 (6 bases). Deletions cut 11 bases from V and 10 bases from J, with 15 bases between. The CDR3 runs to 12 residues. Per the germline V gene, CDR1 is LNHDA and CDR2 is SQIVND (reference sequence). The CDR3 protein is CASKGGKSPLHF. The CDR3 DNA follows: TGTGCCTCAAAGGGGGGCAAATCACCCCTCCACTTT.

The gene calls are TRBV6-6 and TRBJ1-1; no definite D call. Trimming took off 0 bases at V and 0 bases at J, with 5 bases between the two ends. Germline-derived CDR1 and CDR2 are MNHNY and SVGAGI (reference sequence). The CDR3 spans 14 residues. CDR3 nucleotides: TGTGCCAGCAGTTACTCGCGGTTGAACACTGAAGCTTTCTTT. It translates to CASSYSRLNTEAFF.

Of note for this clone: Sequence at one end of the junction differs from germline and may be a read error. The J gene is TRBJ2-7, the V gene TRBV13, with D perhaps TRBD2 (6 bases). This CDR3 is built from 14 residues. The V gene's germline CDR1 is PRHDT and CDR2 FYEKMQ (reference sequence). The CDR3 is CASSLGGSSYEQYF. CDR3 nucleotide sequence: TGTGCCAGCAGCCTAGGAGGGTCCTCCTACGAGCAGTACTTC.